This T cell receptor (beta chain) stems from a study of beta chain features in type 1 diabetes. The CDR3 totals 14 residues. V gave up 4 bases and J gave up 1 base, with 11 bases separating them. Germline CDR1 and CDR2: GTSNPN and SVGIG (reference sequence). This clone has more than one count but fewer than ten. Every donor had blood drawn once into heparin, roughly 110 mL on average. Expressed TCRB transcripts got sequenced, as all isolated RNA was reverse transcribed. About 3.57 million reads, on average, came from each naive, central memory and regulatory T cell sample. Measured with immunoSEQ multiplex PCR; TCRdb has only the in-frame clones, and not every one. The sample lists 150,000 to 200,000 clones, 10% to 15% occurring once.

Sequencing input: central memory CD4+ T cells from blood. The origin of this receptor is a woman between 18 and 29 years old in good health. The chain links TRBV30 to TRBJ1-5; the D is unclear. In DNA form, the CDR3 reads TGTGCCTGGACCTCCCTCGGGAGCAATCAGCCCCAGCATTTT. This sequence encodes CAWTSLGSNQPQHF. Together with reference TRBV30 and TRBJ1-5, the CDR3 gives the full variable domain: SQTIHQWPATLVQPVGSPLSLECTVEGTSNPNLYWYRQAAGRGLQLLFYSVGIGQISSEVPQNLSASRPQDRQFILSSKKLLLSDSGFYLCAWTSLGSNQPQHFGDGTRLSIL.